This record covers a single T cell receptor (beta chain). This clonotype was seen repeatedly, ten times or more. There is no known antigen for this receptor. Per-base quality was not reported, and no clone a single base away is much larger than it. This specimen belongs to a study of regulatory T cells in long-lasting Graves disease (dated by TCRdb to the early 2020s). About the investigation overall: Patients with newly diagnosed Graves' disease had been on antithyroid drugs for under 3 months. Peripheral blood TCR sequencing and RNA sequencing compared persistent Graves' disease patients with newly diagnosed Graves' disease patients. The study was conducted in China and was registered as a clinical trial. A total of about 35 samples underwent TCR sequencing, from around 13 patients with persistent Graves' disease and 20 patients with newly diagnosed Graves' disease.

The meaning of the sample's time point label: newly diagnosed GD, antithyroid drugs for less than 3 months. For both TCR sequencing and RNA sequencing, RNA was extracted from PBMCs in TRIzol. The diagnosis of Graves' disease was made according to American Thyroid Association guidelines. Patients for the study were recruited at an endocrinology department in Xi'an, China. Each patient gave about 8.1 milliliters of peripheral blood, collected in an EDTA anticoagulant tube. Ficoll Paque Plus density gradient separation was used to isolate PBMCs, and no further T cell sorting was done. An Agilent 2100 Bioanalyzer and agarose gel were used to assess RNA quality, and a NanoDrop 2000 was used to measure RNA concentration. Results the study describes overall, beyond this receptor: The authors noted that the small sample size was a limitation that may lower accuracy. The study examined only peripheral blood because the primary lesion, thyroid tissue, could not be accessed. A larger number of public clonotypes was shared among persistent patients (under 3,000) than among newly diagnosed patients (over 850). Only the TCR beta chain was sequenced and analyzed. Lower TCR Shannon entropy and fewer highly expanded clones were observed in persistent Graves' disease patients than in newly diagnosed patients, which suggested clonal expansion.

Libraries were built with multiplex PCR. These reads were obtained on an Illumina HiSeq 4000. To build TCR beta libraries, CDR3 regions were amplified by Arm-PCR using iRepertoire HTBI primers. PCR products were gel purified before sequencing. The original pipeline was this. Gene usage analysis of CDR3 amino acid clonotypes relied on the 62 TRBV and around 14 TRBJ segments identified across samples. Filtered high-quality paired reads were merged into contigs using COPE and FqMerger. BLAST was used to align contigs to the IMGT TRBV, TRBD and TRBJ reference genes, and CDR3 was defined following IMGT. Any clonotype with a frequency above 0.1% was classified as a highly expanded clone. Shannon entropy served as the measure of repertoire diversity, while the Gini coefficient captured V-J evenness. A clonotype found in more than one individual was treated as public. Starting from the raw public reads, TCRdb applied fastp trimming at Q25, assembled clones with MiXCR and retained in-frame beta chains. Every entry covers one CDR3 protein and lists the most common genes and DNA from its rows. The V and J calls here are based on TCRdb, not the publication. The sample contains more than 300,000 distinct CDR3 sequences, over 9.5% of them found a single time. Of the sample, 15% to 20% is held by the ten largest clones.

The data also belong to a second study, concerning T cells in Graves' hyperthyroidism and ophthalmopathy. The second paper states: Stable Graves' hyperthyroidism was defined as the absence of progression to ophthalmopathy over 18 months of follow-up. Hyperthyroidism patients were aged 18 to 65 years and newly diagnosed, with disease duration of less than 2 months. Exclusion was applied to patients with uncontrolled infections, other autoimmune diseases, pregnancy or lactation. Diagnoses relied on clinical symptoms, serum thyroxine and TRAb, thyroid ultrasound and orbital computed tomography. The TCR CDR3 was subjected to a first round of RT-PCR using the HTBI primer set and the Qiagen OneStep RT-PCR kit. Most expanded thyroid clonotypes (frequency above 0.001) were also detected in blood, a finding suggesting that blood repertoires may reflect thyroid immune responses. In cross-validation, a model built on a 13 V-J signature told ophthalmopathy apart from stable hyperthyroidism with 85% to 90% sensitivity and approximately 81% specificity, and in testing the same model reached 80%/75%. In validation, the model predicted progression to ophthalmopathy with roughly 66% sensitivity and approximately 74% specificity, a median of 6.5 months before onset. To identify distinguishing TCR V-J signatures, a discovery cohort of roughly 100 patients was used, comprising 40 to 45 with Graves' ophthalmopathy and 55 to 65 with stable Graves' hyperthyroidism. Prospective prediction of ophthalmopathy was tested in an independent validation cohort of some 20 hyperthyroidism patients and 15 to 17 patients who later progressed to ophthalmopathy. The 100 discovery patients were randomly split 7:3 into training and test sets. The study also compared thyroid tissue and blood T-cell repertoires from a handful of Graves' hyperthyroidism patients. Following sampling, methimazole starting at 30 mg daily was given to hyperthyroidism patients, and high-dose intravenous methylprednisolone was given to ophthalmopathy patients. The libraries were constructed in a second round of multiplex PCR and then size-selected and purified. Libraries were sequenced paired-end with 100 bp reads on an Illumina HiSeq2000. SOAPnuke was used to process the raw data, with reads discarded if the reads contained adapters or uncalled bases, had a mean Phred below 15, or lacked an exact constant-primer or identifier match. High-quality paired reads were merged using COPE v1.2.5, and each unique nucleotide sequence was defined as a clonotype. Clonotypes were aligned to IMGT TRBV, TRBD and TRBJ reference segments using MiTCR v1.1. Analysis was restricted to V-J combinations with a frequency above 0.0001, which covered about 99% of repertoires. The TCS score was defined as the ratio of F50 (clonal expansion) to E x V (chaos), calculated using BLOSUM62-based TCRdist between CDR3 peptides within each V-J. Welch's t-statistics and random forest reduced 450 to 600 V-J features to under 15, which were used in a naive Bayes classifier (R e1071). Sample size was not statistically predetermined, and investigators were not blinded to group allocation. TCR Vbeta CDR3 sequencing of approximately 140 peripheral blood samples (under 45 ophthalmopathy, some 75 hyperthyroidism and some 17 progressor patients) is reported in the paper.

The input for sequencing was peripheral blood mononuclear cells (PBMCs), taken at new diagnosis, from a patient treated with antithyroid drugs. This sequence was found in a woman aged 18-30 years with Graves disease. Donor details come from another sample of the same person, matched by shared clones.

CDR3 loop: CASSLTWGQVMYYEQYF. The sequenced DNA is TGTGCCAGCAGCTTAACTTGGGGACAGGTGATGTACTACGAGCAGTACTTC. The chain is encoded by TRBV7-2 joined to TRBJ2-7; 8 middle bases align to TRBD1. The CDR3 holds 17 amino acids from the cysteine to the phenylalanine. Solely the CDR3 DNA is kept, with 51 bases framed from the first base. The germline V gene sets CDR1 to SGHTA and CDR2 to FQGNSA. Clipping removes 2 bases from V and 3 bases from J, with 12 as the unmatched junction base count. Where the CDR3 stops, the reference TRBV7-2 and TRBJ2-7 genes take over; the full variable domain is GAGVSQSPSNKVTEKGKDVELRCDPISGHTALYWYRQSLGQGLEFLIYFQGNSAPDKSGLPSDRFSAERTGGSVSTLTIQRTQQEDSAVYLCASSLTWGQVMYYEQYFGPGTRLTVT.